Below, 2 T cell receptor beta chains from the same sample are listed, as sequenced in a study of blood T cells in healthy people across ages. Primers used in a second PCR of about 7 to 11 cycles were a sample-barcoded 5' primer and a J-beta primer mix. TCRdb re-analysed the 5' RACE reads in MiXCR, keeping a single row per CDR3 protein. In the table there are some 1.8 million distinct CDR3 sequences, around 42% of which are singletons. The sequencing sample was made of blood. These receptors were taken from a human donor in good health.

The sample holds a few counts of this clonotype. The J gene is TRBJ1-4, the V gene TRBV29-1, with D maybe TRBD1 (5 bases). Germline V lookup: CDR1 SQVTM, CDR2 ANQGSEA. V was cut by 5 bases and J by 6 bases, with 13 bases left in between. CDR3 length: 13 amino acids. CDR3 loop: CSVFPGNDEKLFF. DNA of the CDR3: TGCAGCGTTTTCCCAGGGAATGATGAAAAACTGTTTTTT. The entire variable domain, with the rest obtained from reference TRBV29-1 and TRBJ1-4, is as follows: SAVISQKPSRDICQRGTSLTIQCQVDSQVTMMFWYRQQPGQSLTLIATANQGSEATYESGFVIDKFPISRPNLTFSTLTVSNMSPEDSSIYLCSVFPGNDEKLFFGSGTQLSVL.

The chain is built from TRBV28 and TRBJ2-1, with D perhaps assigned TRBD1 or TRBD2 (5 bases each). Germline loops: CDR1 MDHEN, CDR2 SYDVKM. The CDR3 is 17 residues long. Trimming removed 5 bases at V and 4 bases at J, with 21 bases between. This CDR3 reads CASSTLGHAGGYNEQFF. Written as DNA, the CDR3 is TGTGCCAGCAGTACTCTTGGACACGCGGGTGGGTACAATGAGCAGTTCTTC.